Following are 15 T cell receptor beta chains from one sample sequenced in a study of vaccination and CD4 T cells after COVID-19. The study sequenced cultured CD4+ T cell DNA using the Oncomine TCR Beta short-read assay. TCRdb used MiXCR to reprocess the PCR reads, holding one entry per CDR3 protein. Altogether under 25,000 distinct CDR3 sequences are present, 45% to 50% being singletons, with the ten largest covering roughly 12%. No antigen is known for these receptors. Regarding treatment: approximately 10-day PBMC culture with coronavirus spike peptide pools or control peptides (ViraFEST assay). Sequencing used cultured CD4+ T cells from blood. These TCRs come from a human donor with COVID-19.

The CDR3 loop reads CASRPPGLAGNTGELFF. CDR3 nucleotide sequence: TGTGCCAGCAGGCCTCCGGGACTAGCGGGGAACACCGGGGAGCTGTTTTTT. This rearrangement joins TRBV7-2 to TRBJ2-2; TRBD2 agrees at 12 bases. Germline CDR1 is SGHTA and CDR2 is FQGNSA. The CDR3 runs 17 residues. V was clipped by 6 bases and J by 1 base; unmatched bases: 6.

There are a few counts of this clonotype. The CDR3 spells CSARDPRDRGRKSNQPQHF. In DNA, the CDR3 is TGCAGTGCTAGAGATCCTCGGGACAGGGGGCGGAAGAGCAATCAGCCCCAGCATTTT. The rearrangement joins TRBV20-1 to TRBJ1-5; TRBD1 agrees at 12 bases. The length of the CDR3 is 19 residues. V lost 0 bases to trimming and J lost 1 base; unmatched junction nucleotides: 10. CDR1 DFQATT and CDR2 SNEGSKA come from the germline V gene (reference sequence).

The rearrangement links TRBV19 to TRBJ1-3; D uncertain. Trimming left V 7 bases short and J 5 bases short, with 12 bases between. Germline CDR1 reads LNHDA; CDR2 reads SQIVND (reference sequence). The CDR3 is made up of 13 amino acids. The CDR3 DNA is TGTGCCAGTATCCCCGGTGGCCGAAACACCATATATTTT. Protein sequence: CASIPGGRNTIYF.

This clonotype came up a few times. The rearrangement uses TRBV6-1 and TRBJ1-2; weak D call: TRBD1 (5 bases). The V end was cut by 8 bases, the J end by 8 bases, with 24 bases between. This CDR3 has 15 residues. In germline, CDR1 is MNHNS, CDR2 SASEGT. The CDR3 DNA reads TGTGCCAGCCGTCGCATACAGGACTCTAAAGCCGGCTACACCTTC. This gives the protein CASRRIQDSKAGYTF.

The CDR3 loop is CASSSRLAKNIQYF. CDR3 coding DNA: TGTGCCAGCAGCTCACGGCTAGCCAAAAACATTCAGTACTTC. V is TRBV11-2 and J is TRBJ2-4; D is unresolved. The V end lost 4 bases, the J end lost 0 bases, and 7 bases lay between the germline ends. The CDR3 runs 14 residues. Per the germline V gene, CDR1 is SGHAT and CDR2 is FQNNGV.

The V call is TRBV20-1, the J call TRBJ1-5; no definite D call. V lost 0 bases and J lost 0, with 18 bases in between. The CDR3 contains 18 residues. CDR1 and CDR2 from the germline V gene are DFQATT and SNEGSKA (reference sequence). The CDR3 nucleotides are TGCAGTGCTAGAGATTGGGCCATGGCGACTTATAGCAATCAGCCCCAGCATTTT. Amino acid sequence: CSARDWAMATYSNQPQHF.

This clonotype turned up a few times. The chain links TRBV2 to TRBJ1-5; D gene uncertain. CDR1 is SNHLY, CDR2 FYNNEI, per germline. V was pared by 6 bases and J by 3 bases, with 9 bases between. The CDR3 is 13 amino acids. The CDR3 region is CASSRSPNQPQHF. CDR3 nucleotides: TGTGCCAGCAGCAGGTCGCCCAATCAGCCCCAGCATTTT. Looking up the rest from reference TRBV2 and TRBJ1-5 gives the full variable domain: EPEVTQTPSHQVTQMGQEVILRCVPISNHLYFYWYRQILGQKVEFLVSFYNNEISEKSEIFDDQFSVERPDGSNFTLKIRSTKLEDSAMYFCASSRSPNQPQHFGDGTRLSIL.

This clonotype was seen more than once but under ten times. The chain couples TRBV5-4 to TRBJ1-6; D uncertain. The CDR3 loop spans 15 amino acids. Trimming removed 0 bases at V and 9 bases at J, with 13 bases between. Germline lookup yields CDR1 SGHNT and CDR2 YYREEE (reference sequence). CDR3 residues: CASSLDPRNLSPLHF. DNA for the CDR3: TGTGCCAGCAGCTTGGATCCACGGAACCTTTCACCCCTCCACTTT.

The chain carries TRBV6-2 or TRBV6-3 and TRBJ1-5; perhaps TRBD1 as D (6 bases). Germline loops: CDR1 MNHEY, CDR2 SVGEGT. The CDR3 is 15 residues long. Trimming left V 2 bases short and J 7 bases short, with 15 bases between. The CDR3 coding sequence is TGTGCCAGCAGTTACCTGGCAGGGGAGGGCCAGCCCCAGCATTTT. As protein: CASSYLAGEGQPQHF.

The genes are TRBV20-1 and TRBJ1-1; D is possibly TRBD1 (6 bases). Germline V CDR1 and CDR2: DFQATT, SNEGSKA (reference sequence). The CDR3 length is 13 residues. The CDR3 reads CIPWGRGRTEAFF. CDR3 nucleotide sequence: TGCATCCCCTGGGGGAGGGGGAGGACTGAAGCTTTCTTT.

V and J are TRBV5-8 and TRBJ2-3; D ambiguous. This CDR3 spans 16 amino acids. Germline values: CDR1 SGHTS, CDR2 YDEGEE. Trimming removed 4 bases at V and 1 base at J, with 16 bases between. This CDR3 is CASSIWLGTGTDTQYF. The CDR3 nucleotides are TGTGCCAGCAGCATCTGGTTAGGTACGGGCACAGATACGCAGTATTTT.

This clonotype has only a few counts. The CDR3 nucleotides are TGTGCCAGCAGTTACTCGAGGGTTGGAAGGGCCTACGAGCAGTACTTC. Its translation is CASSYSRVGRAYEQYF. The J gene is TRBJ2-7, the V gene TRBV6-2 or TRBV6-3; TRBD2 is a possible D gene (5 bases). CDR3 length: 16 residues. The germline V and J ends were trimmed by 0 bases and 2 bases, with 14 bases remaining between them. Germline V gene sequence: CDR1 MNHEY, CDR2 SVGEGT.

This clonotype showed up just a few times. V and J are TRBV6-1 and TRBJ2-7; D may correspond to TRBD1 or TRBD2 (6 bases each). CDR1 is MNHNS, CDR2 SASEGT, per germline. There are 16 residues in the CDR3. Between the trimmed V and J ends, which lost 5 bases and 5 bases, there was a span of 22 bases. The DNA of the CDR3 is TGTGCCAGCAGTCCTATATTCGGGGGCGTGAAAAACGAGCAGTACTTC. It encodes CASSPIFGGVKNEQYF.

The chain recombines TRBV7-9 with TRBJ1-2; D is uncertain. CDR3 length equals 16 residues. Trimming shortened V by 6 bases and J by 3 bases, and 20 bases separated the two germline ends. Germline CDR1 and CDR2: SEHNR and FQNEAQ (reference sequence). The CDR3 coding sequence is TGTGCCAGCAGTTCCGACATCTTAAGCGGGTACTATGGCTACACCTTC. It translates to CASSSDILSGYYGYTF.

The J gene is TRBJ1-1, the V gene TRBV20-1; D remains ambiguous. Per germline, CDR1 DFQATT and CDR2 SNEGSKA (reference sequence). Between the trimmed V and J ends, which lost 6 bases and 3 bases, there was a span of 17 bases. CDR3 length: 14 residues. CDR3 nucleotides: TGCAGTGCCGTCAAAGTCCTCGCTTACACTGAAGCTTTCTTT. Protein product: CSAVKVLAYTEAFF.